One sample yielded the 16 T cell receptor beta chains listed below, sequenced in a study of blood T cells in healthy people across ages. Then a second PCR, running about 6 to 12 cycles, was carried out with a sample-barcoded 5' primer and a J-beta primer mix. TCRdb analysed the 5' RACE reads with MiXCR anew, one entry per CDR3 protein. The sample has 780,000 or so distinct CDR3 sequences; 53% are singletons. The sequenced sample consisted of blood. All receptors derive from a man aged 80 or over in good health.

The chain couples TRBV6-5 to TRBJ1-2; 7 positions agree with TRBD1. This CDR3 is 13 amino acids long. Unmatched junction bases numbered 5, after V lost 6 bases and J lost 4 bases. Germline V gives CDR1 MNHEY, CDR2 SVGAGI. CDR3 DNA: TGTGCCAGCAGCACGGACAGGAGCTATGGCTACACCTTC. This encodes CASSTDRSYGYTF.

The chain employs TRBV21-1 and TRBJ2-3; the DNA was not compared with TRBD2, the D call given in the table. TRBV21-1 is flagged as a pseudogene. This CDR3 spans 17 amino acids. The CDR3: CASSKANSPDTHRYAYF. As DNA, the CDR3 is TGTGCCAGCAGCAAAGCAAACTCCCCAGATACACACAGATACGCGTATTTT.

The CDR3 DNA follows: TGTGCCTCTCTGGGCGGGACTCCCCCCTACAATGAGCAGTACTTC. It translates to CASLGGTPPYNEQYF. The gene calls are TRBV6-5 and TRBJ2-1, with D perhaps TRBD2 (6 bases). The end of the DNA aligns better with TRBJ2-7, so the J call may be wrong. Per the germline V gene, CDR1 is MNHEY and CDR2 is SVGAGI. CDR3 length: 15 amino acids.

The V gene is TRBV20-1, the J gene TRBJ2-1; maybe TRBD2 (6 bases). The germline V and J ends were trimmed by 4 bases and 4 bases, with 17 bases remaining between them. The germline V gene encodes CDR1 DFQATT and CDR2 SNEGSKA (reference sequence). This CDR3 has 15 amino acids. CDR3 in DNA: TGCAGTGCTACCGGTGGGGGGACCCTATACAATGAGCAGTTCTTC. Amino acid sequence: CSATGGGTLYNEQFF.

The CDR3 nucleotides read TGTGCCATCAGTGAGGTCCGAAGTGGGGACACTGAAGCTTTCTTT. Translation: CAISEVRSGDTEAFF. V and J are TRBV10-3 and TRBJ1-1; D remains unclear. The CDR3 consists of 15 residues. Germline V lookup: CDR1 ENHRY, CDR2 SYGVKD. V lost 2 bases, J lost 3 bases, and 13 bases lay in between.

V gene TRBV6-6 combines with J gene TRBJ2-7, with 9 bases aligning to TRBD1. TRBJ2-5 explains the end of the DNA better; the J call may be wrong. CDR1 and CDR2 (germline): MNHNY, SVGAGI (reference sequence). The CDR3 is made up of 14 amino acids. The CDR3 loop reads CASSRDRVRETQYF. The CDR3 DNA follows: TGTGCCAGCAGTCGGGACAGGGTCAGAGAGACCCAGTACTTC.

J is TRBJ1-1 and V is TRBV12-3 or TRBV12-4; a possible D gene is TRBD1 (6 bases). The CDR3 loop spans 10 amino acids. The V and J ends lost 6 bases and 8 bases respectively, with 7 bases between them. CDR3 sequence: CASRGGEAFF. As DNA, the CDR3 is TGTGCCAGCAGAGGGGGAGAAGCTTTCTTT.

The J gene is TRBJ2-7, the V gene TRBV12-3 or TRBV12-4; D remains unclear. CDR3 size: 14 residues. Between the trimmed V and J ends, which lost 3 bases and 0 bases, there was a span of 9 bases. The CDR3 sequence is CASSLLESSYEQYF. For the CDR3, the DNA is TGTGCCAGCAGTTTGCTAGAAAGCTCCTACGAGCAGTACTTC.

The chain employs TRBV28 and TRBJ2-1, with D possibly being TRBD2 (5 bases). The CDR3 extends over 15 amino acids. V was shortened by 7 bases and J by 6 bases, with 19 bases between the two germline ends. The germline V gene has CDR1 MDHEN and CDR2 SYDVKM. The CDR3 protein is CASTDPRGRSNEQFF. DNA of the CDR3: TGTGCCAGCACCGACCCCAGAGGGCGAAGCAATGAGCAGTTCTTC.

The chain uses TRBV13 and TRBJ2-4; 8 bases map to TRBD1. The end of the DNA aligns better with TRBJ2-7, so the J call may be wrong. CDR1 is PRHDT, CDR2 FYEKMQ, per germline (reference sequence). There are 17 residues in the CDR3. The CDR3 DNA reads as TGTGCCAGCAGCCCACCCCTCTTGGGCAGGGGGCTGTACGAGCAGTACTTC. This gives the protein CASSPPLLGRGLYEQYF.

The chain carries TRBV6-2 or TRBV6-3 and TRBJ2-2, with 7 bases fitting TRBD1. The V and J ends lost 10 bases and 6 bases, in that order; junction bases with no gene match: 5. The CDR3 covers 12 residues. CDR1 and CDR2 from the germline V gene are MNHEY and SVGEGT. In DNA form, the CDR3 reads TGTGCCACCCACACAGGGGCCGGGGAGCTGTTTTTT. Its protein is CATHTGAGELFF.

This chain links TRBV10-2 with TRBJ2-5; 7 bases map to TRBD2. TRBJ2-7 matches the DNA end more closely, so the J call is doubtful. CDR1 is WSHSY, CDR2 SAAADI, per germline. The CDR3 length is 14 residues. The CDR3, as DNA: TGCGCCAGCAGTGAGTTGGAGCGGGAATCCGAGCAGTACTTC. Translated, it gives CASSELERESEQYF.

This chain links TRBV6-6 with TRBJ1-2; 8 nucleotides match TRBD1. The germline V gene has CDR1 MNHNY and CDR2 SVGAGI (reference sequence). V trimming: 6 bases; J trimming: 5 bases; junction bases outside the gene matches: 11. The CDR3 is 15 residues long. The CDR3, as DNA: TGTGCCAGCAGCAGACCGGGACAGGTTGTATATGGCTACACCTTC. Translation gives CASSRPGQVVYGYTF.

A few counts support this clonotype. The chain has TRBV20-1 and TRBJ1-2; no clear D. The CDR3 extends over 13 amino acids. Per the germline V gene, CDR1 is DFQATT and CDR2 is SNEGSKA (reference sequence). V was trimmed by 6 bases and J by 7 bases, leaving 18 bases between them. In nucleotides, the CDR3 is TGCAGTGCCCTCCCTCGGAGAGGGAGTGGCTACACCTTC. This codes for CSALPRRGSGYTF.

In this sample, this clonotype turned up a few times. The chain has TRBV29-1 and TRBJ2-7; 12 nucleotides agree with TRBD1. Germline V gene data show CDR1 as SQVTM and CDR2 as ANQGSEA. V trimming: 4 bases; J trimming: 1 base; junction bases outside the gene matches: 11. CDR3 length: 17 residues. CDR3 in amino acids: CSVVRGTGGAGSYEQYF. CDR3 DNA: TGCAGCGTTGTCCGCGGGACAGGGGGCGCGGGGTCCTACGAGCAGTACTTC.

The V and J genes are TRBV2 and TRBJ2-7; 11 nucleotides match TRBD2. Looked up from germline, CDR1 is SNHLY and CDR2 is FYNNEI. The V gene end was trimmed by 7 bases and the J gene end by 0 bases; junction bases not matched to a gene: 2. This CDR3 is built from 14 residues. CDR3 residues: CASKTSGNSYEQYF. The CDR3 coding sequence is TGTGCCAGCAAGACTAGCGGGAACTCCTACGAGCAGTACTTC.